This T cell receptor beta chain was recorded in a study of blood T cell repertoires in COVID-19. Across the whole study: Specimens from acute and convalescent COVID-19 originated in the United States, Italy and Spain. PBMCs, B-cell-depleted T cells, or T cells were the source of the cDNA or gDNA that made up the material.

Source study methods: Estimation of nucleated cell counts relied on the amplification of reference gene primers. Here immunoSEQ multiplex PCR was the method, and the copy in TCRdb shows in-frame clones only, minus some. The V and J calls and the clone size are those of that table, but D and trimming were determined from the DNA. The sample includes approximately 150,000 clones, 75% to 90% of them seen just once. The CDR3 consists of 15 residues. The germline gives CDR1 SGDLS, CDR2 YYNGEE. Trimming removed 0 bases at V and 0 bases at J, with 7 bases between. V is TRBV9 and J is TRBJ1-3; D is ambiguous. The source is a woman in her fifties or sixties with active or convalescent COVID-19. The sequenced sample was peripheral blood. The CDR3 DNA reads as TGTGCCAGCAGCGTAGGCGGATACTCTGGAAACACCATATATTTT. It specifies CASSVGGYSGNTIYF.